This T cell receptor beta chain was recorded in a study of blood T cell repertoires in COVID-19. Germline CDR1 LGHNA, CDR2 YSLEER. The CDR3 has 20 amino acids. Some clones are missing from TCRdb's copy, which holds only in-frame ones; the method was immunoSEQ multiplex PCR. The table records more than 150,000 clones, roughly 80% of them present only once. With regard to this clone: Its ends do not fully match the called genes, so a read error is possible.

This receptor was obtained from a middle-aged man who had recovered from COVID-19. Sequencing was done on a sample of PBMCs or T cells enriched from blood (not recorded which). The chain links TRBV4-3 to TRBJ1-6; 10 bases line up with TRBD1. CDR3 amino acids: CASRQDARRGQGPPNSPLHF. The CDR3 DNA is TGCGCCAGCAGGCAAGATGCCCGCCGGGGACAGGGGCCACCTAATTCACCCCTCCACTTT.